The 15 T cell receptor beta chains reported below all come from one sample, sequenced in a study of vaccination and CD4 T cells after COVID-19. No antigen is known for these receptors. The time point here: late sampling 161 to 241 days after vaccination in a few convalescent patients. The sample's treatment: approximately 9-day PBMC culture with coronavirus spike peptide pools or control peptides (ViraFEST assay). Cultured CD4+ T cells had their DNA profiled by the Oncomine TCR Beta short-read assay. In TCRdb, the PCR reads were re-called with MiXCR into one record per CDR3 protein. The sample holds approximately 23,000 distinct CDR3 sequences, 35% to 45% seen once. This specimen consisted of CD4+ T cells from blood, cultured in vitro, obtained about 7 months after SARS-CoV-2 vaccination. These receptor sequences come from a human donor who had recovered from COVID-19.

V gene TRBV9 combines with J gene TRBJ1-5, with 7 bases matching TRBD1. Trimming cost V 4 bases and J 0 bases; bases outside gene matches: 7. Germline V gene lookup returns CDR1 SGDLS and CDR2 YYNGEE. The CDR3 is made up of 16 amino acids. In DNA, the CDR3 is TGTGCCAGCAGCCCGTCGACAGGGAGTAGCAATCAGCCCCAGCATTTT. Its translation: CASSPSTGSSNQPQHF. The whole variable domain, remainder taken from reference TRBV9 and TRBJ1-5, is DSGVTQTPKHLITATGQRVTLRCSPRSGDLSVYWYQQSLDQGLQFLIQYYNGEERAKGNILERFSAQQFPDLHSELNLSSLELGDSALYFCASSPSTGSSNQPQHFGDGTRLSIL.

The chain couples TRBV6-1 to TRBJ1-5; 8 nucleotides agree with TRBD1. The CDR3 totals 13 residues. The J segment lost 5 bases and the V segment lost 8 bases, leaving 5 bases of the junction unmatched. Germline CDR1 reads MNHNS; CDR2 reads SASEGT. The CDR3: CASSPGGDQPQHF. CDR3 DNA sequence: TGTGCCAGCTCCCCAGGGGGCGATCAGCCCCAGCATTTT.

This chain links TRBV20-1 with TRBJ2-5; 12 bases map to TRBD2. The germline V gene has CDR1 DFQATT and CDR2 SNEGSKA (reference sequence). This CDR3 is 16 amino acids long. The V and J ends lost 6 bases and 5 bases, in that order; junction bases with no gene match: 13. The CDR3, as DNA: TGCAGTGCCGATCGGGCTAGCGGGGGGGCCGGGGAGACCCAGTACTTC. Protein product: CSADRASGGAGETQYF.

CDR3 loop: CASSPQGTVNSPLHF. The DNA of the CDR3 is TGTGCCAGCAGCCCGCAGGGAACAGTTAATTCACCCCTCCACTTT. This rearrangement joins TRBV7-9 to TRBJ1-6; TRBD1 is a possible D gene (5 bases). Per the germline V gene, CDR1 is SEHNR and CDR2 is FQNEAQ (reference sequence). Between the trimmed V and J ends, which lost 5 bases and 6 bases, there was a span of 14 bases. The CDR3 totals 15 residues.

This clonotype has only a few counts. The chain combines TRBV30 with TRBJ2-2; D is ambiguous. The V end lost 4 bases, the J end lost 3 bases, and 9 bases lay between the germline ends. Germline V gene data show CDR1 as GTSNPN and CDR2 as SVGIG (reference sequence). The CDR3 length is 13 residues. The CDR3 loop is CAWNRRDTGELFF. The CDR3 coding sequence is TGTGCCTGGAATCGTCGGGACACCGGGGAGCTGTTTTTT.

The chain couples TRBV7-2 to TRBJ2-3; D may be TRBD2 (5 bases). CDR1 is SGHTA, CDR2 FQGNSA, per germline. Trimming removed 7 bases at V and 10 bases at J, with 21 bases between. The CDR3 contains 14 residues. CDR3: CASTIKSGPVPQYF. CDR3 bases: TGTGCCAGCACCATAAAGAGCGGCCCTGTTCCGCAGTATTTT. Full variable domain (remainder filled in from reference TRBV7-2 and TRBJ2-3): GAGVSQSPSNKVTEKGKDVELRCDPISGHTALYWYRQSLGQGLEFLIYFQGNSAPDKSGLPSDRFSAERTGGSVSTLTIQRTQQEDSAVYLCASTIKSGPVPQYFGPGTRLTVL.

The sample holds a few counts of this clonotype. The gene calls are TRBV6-2 or TRBV6-3 and TRBJ2-7, with 10 bases matching TRBD2. Trimming cost V 6 bases and J 6 bases; bases outside gene matches: 5. The CDR3 extends over 13 amino acids. In germline, CDR1 is MNHEY, CDR2 SVGEGT. CDR3 DNA sequence: TGTGCCAGCAGCACGATAGCGGGAGGCGAGCAGTACTTC. This sequence encodes CASSTIAGGEQYF.

This clonotype is a singleton in its sample. The genes are TRBV5-1 and TRBJ2-3; 7 bases line up with TRBD2. The length of the CDR3 is 14 residues. From germline, CDR1 is SGHRS and CDR2 YFSETQ. The V segment lost 4 bases and the J segment 5 bases; nucleotides outside the gene matches: 7. CDR3 DNA sequence: TGCGCCAGCAGCCCGCAGACGGGGGGAGATACGCAGTATTTT. This codes for CASSPQTGGDTQYF.

The CDR3 loop is CATSDRQGSNYGYTF. In DNA form, the CDR3 reads TGTGCCACCAGTGATCGACAGGGAAGTAACTATGGCTACACCTTC. This sequence joins TRBV24-1 and TRBJ1-2, with 7 bases lining up with TRBD1. V was pared by 3 bases and J by 1 base, with 4 bases of the junction left unmatched. In germline, CDR1 is KGHDR, CDR2 SFDVKD. CDR3 size: 15 residues.

This sequence joins TRBV27 and TRBJ2-3; D unresolved. Germline lookup yields CDR1 MNHEY and CDR2 SMNVEV (reference sequence). Trimming left V 8 bases short and J 4 bases short, with 19 bases between. This CDR3 contains 15 residues. The CDR3 sequence is CASRRPGEISDTQYF. As DNA, the CDR3 is TGTGCCAGCCGGAGACCCGGAGAGATCTCAGATACGCAGTATTTT.

The rearrangement links TRBV7-2 to TRBJ1-1; 7 bases line up with TRBD1. CDR3 size: 14 residues. Germline CDR1 is SGHTA and CDR2 is FQGNSA. V lost 7 bases to trimming and J lost 0 bases; unmatched junction nucleotides: 5. The CDR3 loop reads CASKRQGMNTEAFF. For the CDR3, the DNA is TGTGCCAGCAAGAGACAGGGAATGAACACTGAAGCTTTCTTT. Full variable domain (missing parts from reference TRBV7-2 and TRBJ1-1): GAGVSQSPSNKVTEKGKDVELRCDPISGHTALYWYRQSLGQGLEFLIYFQGNSAPDKSGLPSDRFSAERTGGSVSTLTIQRTQQEDSAVYLCASKRQGMNTEAFFGQGTRLTVV.

This clonotype was picked up a small number of times. The chain recombines TRBV7-8 with TRBJ2-3, with D hard to call. Trimming left V 0 bases short and J 2 bases short, with 6 bases between. Per germline, CDR1 SGHVS and CDR2 FQNEAQ. This CDR3 is 14 amino acids long. The CDR3 here is CASSLATHTDTQYF. The DNA for the CDR3 is TGTGCCAGCAGCTTAGCGACCCACACAGATACGCAGTATTTT.

This clonotype was detected once. V usage is TRBV2 and J usage is TRBJ1-5; no definite D call. CDR3 length equals 16 residues. The germline V and J ends were trimmed by 3 bases and 3 bases, with 15 bases remaining between them. The germline V gene encodes CDR1 SNHLY and CDR2 FYNNEI. The CDR3 DNA reads TGTGCCAGCAGTGATGTGGGGATCGATCCCAATCAGCCCCAGCATTTT. This sequence encodes CASSDVGIDPNQPQHF.

This chain connects TRBV7-2 to TRBJ2-7, with D uncertain. Germline assignment: CDR1 SGHTA and CDR2 FQGNSA. This CDR3 region has 13 residues. Between the trimmed V and J ends, which lost 2 bases and 3 bases, there was a span of 8 bases. DNA for the CDR3: TGTGCCAGCAGCTTAACCTCGTACTACGAGCAGTACTTC. This gives the protein CASSLTSYYEQYF.

In DNA form, the CDR3 reads TGTGCCAGTAGTATTCATGGAGTAGCGATAGATACGCAGTATTTT. Translated, it gives CASSIHGVAIDTQYF. The chain links TRBV19 to TRBJ2-3, with a weak D call TRBD2 (5 bases). The CDR3 is 15 amino acids. V shed 3 bases and J shed 5 bases, with 15 bases lying between them. Germline V CDR1 and CDR2: LNHDA, SQIVND (reference sequence).